The clone carrying this TCR beta chain has just a few counts. Its antigen remains unidentified. The sample comes from a study of T-cell reconstitution after alpha-beta-depleted transplantation in children. Looked up from germline, CDR1 is MNHEY and CDR2 is SVGEGT. The CDR3 is 15 amino acids. Trimming left V 4 bases short and J 3 bases short, with 16 bases between. Whole-study results and caveats: One year post-transplant, T-cell counts and diversity were largely derived from T cells produced anew.

It was with unique molecular identifiers that the TCRbeta library was prepared. MiXCR was run by TCRdb on the PCR reads, yielding one entry per CDR3 protein. This table holds hundreds of thousands of distinct CDR3 sequences, 15% to 20% found once. The sequenced sample was PBMCs, mostly from graft donor cells, obtained 360 days after TCRalphabeta/CD19-depleted stem cell transplant. The V and J genes are TRBV6-2 or TRBV6-3 and TRBJ2-7; D may be TRBD1 (6 bases). The receptor's source is a male patient aged 2-15 years who had a stem cell transplant for acute lymphoblastic leukemia, so the T cells may come from the graft donor. The CDR3 protein is CASSSLSGASYEQYF. The CDR3 nucleotides are TGTGCCAGCAGTTCCCTCTCAGGGGCGAGCTACGAGCAGTACTTC.